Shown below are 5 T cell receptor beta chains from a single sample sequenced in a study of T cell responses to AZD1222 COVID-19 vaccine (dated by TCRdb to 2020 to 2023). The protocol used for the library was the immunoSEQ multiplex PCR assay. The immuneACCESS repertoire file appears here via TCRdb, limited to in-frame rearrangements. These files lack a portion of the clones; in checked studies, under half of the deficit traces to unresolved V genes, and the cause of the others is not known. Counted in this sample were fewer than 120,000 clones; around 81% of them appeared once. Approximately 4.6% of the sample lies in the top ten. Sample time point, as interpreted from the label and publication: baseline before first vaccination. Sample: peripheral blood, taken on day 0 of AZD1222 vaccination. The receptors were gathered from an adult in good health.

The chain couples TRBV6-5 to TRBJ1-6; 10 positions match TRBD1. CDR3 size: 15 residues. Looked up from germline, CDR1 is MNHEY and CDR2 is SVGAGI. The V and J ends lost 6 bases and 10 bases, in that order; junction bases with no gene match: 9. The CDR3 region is CASSYRQGANSPLHF. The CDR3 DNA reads TGTGCCAGCAGCTACCGACAGGGGGCAAACTCACCCCTCCACTTT.

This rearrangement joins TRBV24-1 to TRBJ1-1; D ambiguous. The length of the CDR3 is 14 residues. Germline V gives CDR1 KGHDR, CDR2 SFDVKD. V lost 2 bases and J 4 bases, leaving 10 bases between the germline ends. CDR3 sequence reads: CATSDSADLTEAFF. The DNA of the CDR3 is TGTGCCACCAGTGATTCGGCAGACCTCACTGAAGCTTTCTTT.

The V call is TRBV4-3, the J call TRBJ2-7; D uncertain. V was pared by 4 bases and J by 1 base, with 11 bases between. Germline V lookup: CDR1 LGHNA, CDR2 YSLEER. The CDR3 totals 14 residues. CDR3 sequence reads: CASSRFSRSYEQYF. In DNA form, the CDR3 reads TGCGCCAGCAGCCGCTTTAGCAGGTCCTACGAGCAGTACTTC.

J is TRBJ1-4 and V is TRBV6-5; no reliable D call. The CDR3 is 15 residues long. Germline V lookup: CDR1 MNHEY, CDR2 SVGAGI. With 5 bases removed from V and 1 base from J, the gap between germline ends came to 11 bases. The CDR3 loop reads CASSNPTGTNEKLFF. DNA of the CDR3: TGTGCCAGCAGTAACCCGACGGGAACTAATGAAAAACTGTTTTTT.

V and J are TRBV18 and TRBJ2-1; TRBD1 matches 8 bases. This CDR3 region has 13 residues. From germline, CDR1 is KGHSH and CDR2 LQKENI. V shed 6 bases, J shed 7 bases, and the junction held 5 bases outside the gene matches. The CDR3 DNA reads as TGTGCCAGCTCCCGAGGACAGGGAAATGAGCAGTTCTTC. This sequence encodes CASSRGQGNEQFF.